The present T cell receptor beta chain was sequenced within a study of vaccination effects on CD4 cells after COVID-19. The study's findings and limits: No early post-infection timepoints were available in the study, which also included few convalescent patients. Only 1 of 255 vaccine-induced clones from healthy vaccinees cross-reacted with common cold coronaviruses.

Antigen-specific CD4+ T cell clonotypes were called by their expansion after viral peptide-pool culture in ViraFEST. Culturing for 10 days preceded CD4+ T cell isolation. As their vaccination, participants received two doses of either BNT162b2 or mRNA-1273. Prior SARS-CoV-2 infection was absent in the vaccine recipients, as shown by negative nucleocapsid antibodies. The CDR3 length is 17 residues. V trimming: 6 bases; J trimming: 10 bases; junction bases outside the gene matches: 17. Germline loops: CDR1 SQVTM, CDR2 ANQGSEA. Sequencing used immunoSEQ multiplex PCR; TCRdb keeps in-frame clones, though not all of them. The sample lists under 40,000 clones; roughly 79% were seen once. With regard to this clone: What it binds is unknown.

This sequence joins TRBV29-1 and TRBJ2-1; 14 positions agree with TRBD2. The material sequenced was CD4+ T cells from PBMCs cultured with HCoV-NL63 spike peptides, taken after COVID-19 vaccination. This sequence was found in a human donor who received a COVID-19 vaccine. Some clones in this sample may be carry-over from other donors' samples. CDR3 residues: CSVDNNRLAGGQREQFF. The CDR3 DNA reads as TGCAGCGTCGACAACAACCGACTAGCGGGGGGGCAGAGGGAGCAGTTCTTC.